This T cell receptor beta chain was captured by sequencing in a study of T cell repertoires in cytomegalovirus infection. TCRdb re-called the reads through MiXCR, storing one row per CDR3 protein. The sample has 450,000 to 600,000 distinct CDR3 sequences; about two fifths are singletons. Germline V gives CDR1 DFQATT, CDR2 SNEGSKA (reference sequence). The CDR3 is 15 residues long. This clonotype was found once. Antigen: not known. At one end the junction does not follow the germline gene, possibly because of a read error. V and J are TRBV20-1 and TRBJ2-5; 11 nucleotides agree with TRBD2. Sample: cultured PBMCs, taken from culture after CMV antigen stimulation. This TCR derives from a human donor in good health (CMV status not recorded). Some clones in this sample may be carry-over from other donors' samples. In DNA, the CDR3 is TGCAGTGCCAGAGGGCTAGCGGGAGGTGGGGAGACCCAGTACTTC. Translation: CSARGLAGGGETQYF.